Each of the 14 T cell receptor beta chains below was sequenced from the same sample in a study of cytomegalovirus exposure and HLA in healthy donors. PCR employed 60 Vbeta and 13 Jbeta primers. Only in-frame clones appear in the TCRdb table, and some are missing; sequencing was by immunoSEQ multiplex PCR. The data hold about 89,000 clones, with roughly 86% observed a single time. Material for sequencing was PBMCs. The origin of the receptors is a man aged 30 to 45 in good health and CMV-seropositive.

As regards this clone: At one end the junction does not follow the germline gene, possibly because of a read error. The chain couples TRBV6-5 to TRBJ2-5; D gene uncertain. The germline gives CDR1 MNHEY, CDR2 SVGAGI. The length of the CDR3 is 12 residues. The CDR3 sequence is CASSNSRETQYF. DNA of the CDR3: TGTGCCAGCAGTAACTCGCGGGAGACCCAGTACTTC.

This CDR3 is CASSIRLAVDEQYF. DNA for the CDR3: TGTGCCAGTAGTATTCGGCTAGCGGTAGACGAGCAGTACTTC. V usage is TRBV19 and J usage is TRBJ2-7; 7 bases map to TRBD2. Germline V gene data show CDR1 as LNHDA and CDR2 as SQIVND (reference sequence). Losses at the gene ends were 3 bases for V and 5 bases for J; bases not matched to a gene: 7. The length of the CDR3 is 14 residues.

A single count supports this clone. V gene TRBV5-1 combines with J gene TRBJ2-4; TRBD1 agrees at 8 bases. CDR1 and CDR2 from the germline V gene are SGHRS and YFSETQ. V lost 3 bases and J lost 9; bases outside the gene matches: 11. There are 15 residues in the CDR3. CDR3 bases: TGCGCCAGCAGCTCGCTGACAGGGGAAGACGGCATTCAGTACTTC. Translated: CASSSLTGEDGIQYF.

V is TRBV27 and J is TRBJ1-2, with TRBD1 identical over 12 bases. The CDR3 is 18 amino acids. Losses at the gene ends were 4 bases for V and 0 bases for J; bases not matched to a gene: 9. CDR1 MNHEY and CDR2 SMNVEV come from the germline V gene (reference sequence). CDR3 loop: CASSSLRDRGRSNYGYTF. The CDR3 nucleotides are TGTGCCAGCAGTTCCCTCCGGGACAGGGGGCGGTCTAACTATGGCTACACCTTC.

V usage is TRBV27 and J usage is TRBJ1-5, with D unclear. The CDR3 extends over 14 amino acids. The V end was cut by 2 bases, the J end by 1 base, with 6 bases between. Germline CDR1 is MNHEY and CDR2 is SMNVEV (reference sequence). This CDR3 reads CASSLRWSNQPQHF. The CDR3 region has the DNA TGTGCCAGCAGTTTACGGTGGAGCAATCAGCCCCAGCATTTT.

The chain links TRBV6-5 to TRBJ1-4; tentatively, D is TRBD1 (5 bases). The CDR3 extends over 14 amino acids. The germline V and J ends were trimmed by 5 bases and 0 bases, with 7 bases remaining between them. Germline values: CDR1 MNHEY, CDR2 SVGAGI. CDR3: CASSGAATNEKLFF. As DNA, the CDR3 is TGTGCCAGCAGTGGGGCAGCAACTAATGAAAAACTGTTTTTT.

V gene TRBV28 combines with J gene TRBJ1-4; 9 nucleotides line up with TRBD1. Looked up from germline, CDR1 is MDHEN and CDR2 is SYDVKM. The CDR3 runs to 15 residues. J gave up 16 bases and V 4 bases, and 16 bases lay outside the gene matches. CDR3 protein: CASSSPGTGMYKGFF. The CDR3 DNA follows: TGTGCCAGCAGTTCTCCGGGGACAGGGATGTACAAGGGGTTTTTT.

The chain has TRBV6-1 and TRBJ2-7, with 12 bases fitting TRBD1. This CDR3 contains 14 residues. The germline CDR1 and CDR2 sequences are MNHNS and SASEGT. Trimming took 6 bases from V and 3 from J; bases not matched to a gene: 3. CDR3 sequence (DNA): TGTGCCAGCAGGGGGACAGGGGGCGGCTACGAGCAGTACTTC. Amino acid sequence: CASRGTGGGYEQYF.

This clone was seen only a few times. The rearrangement uses TRBV27 and TRBJ2-2; TRBD1 is a possible D gene (6 bases). This CDR3 has 13 amino acids. Germline loops: CDR1 MNHEY, CDR2 SMNVEV (reference sequence). V lost 5 bases and J 7 bases, leaving 11 bases between the germline ends. The CDR3 nucleotides are TGTGCCAGCAGTCACGAGACAGGCGGGGAGCTGTTTTTT. This codes for CASSHETGGELFF.

The chain has TRBV2 and TRBJ1-4, with D uncertain. The CDR3 covers 13 residues. Germline V gene data show CDR1 as SNHLY and CDR2 as FYNNEI. Trimming took 7 bases from V and 2 from J, leaving 8 bases between them. CDR3 in amino acids: CASIRSTNEKLFF. DNA for the CDR3: TGTGCCAGCATTAGGAGTACTAATGAAAAACTGTTTTTT.

The chain combines TRBV27 with TRBJ1-1, with no clear D. Per the germline V gene, CDR1 is MNHEY and CDR2 is SMNVEV (reference sequence). The V gene lost 5 bases and the J gene lost 1 base, with 11 bases spanning the gap. The length of the CDR3 is 14 residues. The CDR3, as DNA: TGTGCCAGCAGTCCCTTTCCAGAGAACACTGAAGCTTTCTTT. Translating gives CASSPFPENTEAFF.

The J gene is TRBJ2-1, the V gene TRBV19; possibly TRBD1 for D (6 bases). V was trimmed by 5 bases and J by 4 bases, leaving 12 bases between them. Germline V lookup: CDR1 LNHDA, CDR2 SQIVND (reference sequence). The CDR3 loop spans 14 amino acids. CDR3 amino acids: CASSWGQEYNEQFF. Here the CDR3 DNA reads TGTGCCAGTAGTTGGGGACAAGAATACAATGAGCAGTTCTTC.

The gene calls are TRBV7-8 and TRBJ2-7; 7 nucleotides match TRBD2. CDR1 and CDR2 from the germline V gene are SGHVS and FQNEAQ. The CDR3 consists of 15 residues. After removal of 4 bases from V and 1 base from J, the junction contained 7 bases not matched to a gene. CDR3 region: CASSWAASGSYEQYF. The CDR3, as DNA: TGTGCCAGCAGCTGGGCGGCTAGCGGATCCTACGAGCAGTACTTC.

This clone is judged medium-sized (0.01 to 0.1%). The chain combines TRBV6-5 with TRBJ1-1; unclear D gene. Per germline, CDR1 MNHEY and CDR2 SVGAGI. The CDR3 covers 14 residues. V lost 2 bases to trimming and J lost 7 bases, with 14 bases between them. In DNA, the CDR3 is TGTGCCAGCAGTTACCATCCGTCAGGAAGTGAAGCTTTCTTT. It yields the protein CASSYHPSGSEAFF.